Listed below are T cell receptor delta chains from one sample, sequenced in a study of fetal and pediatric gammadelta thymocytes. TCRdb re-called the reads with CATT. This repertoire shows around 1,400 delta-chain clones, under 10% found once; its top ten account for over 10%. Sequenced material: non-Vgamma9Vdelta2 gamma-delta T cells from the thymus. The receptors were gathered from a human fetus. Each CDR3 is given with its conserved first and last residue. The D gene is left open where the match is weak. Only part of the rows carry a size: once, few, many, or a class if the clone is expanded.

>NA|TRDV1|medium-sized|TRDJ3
CALGELGGSWDTRQMFF
TGTGCTCTTGGGGAACTGGGGGGATCCTGGGACACCCGACAGATGTTTTTC
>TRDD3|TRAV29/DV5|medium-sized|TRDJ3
CAASVLGGSWDTRQMFF
TGTGCAGCAAGCGTACTGGGGGGCTCCTGGGACACCCGACAGATGTTTTTC
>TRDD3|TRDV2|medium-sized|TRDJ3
CACDKYWGIRSWDTRQMFF
TGTGCCTGTGACAAGTACTGGGGGATACGCTCCTGGGACACCCGACAGATGTTTTTC
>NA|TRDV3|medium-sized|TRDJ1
CAFFYYTDKLIF
TGTGCCTTTTTTTACTACACCGATAAACTCATCTTT
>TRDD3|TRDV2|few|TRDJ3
CACDTGGYTSWDTRQMFF
TGTGCCTGTGACACCGGGGGATACACTTCCTGGGACACCCGACAGATGTTTTTC
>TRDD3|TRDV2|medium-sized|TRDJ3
CACDTGYAWDTRQMFF
TGTGCCTGTGACACGGGATACGCGTGGGACACCCGACAGATGTTTTTC
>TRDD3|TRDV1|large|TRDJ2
CALGEPNFLHGGIRAQLFF
TGTGCTCTTGGGGAACCGAATTTCCTACATGGGGGGATACGCGCACAACTCTTCTTT
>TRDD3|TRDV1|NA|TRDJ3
CALTGGYWDTRQMFF
TGTGCTCTTACTGGGGGATACTGGGACACCCGACAGATGTTTTTC
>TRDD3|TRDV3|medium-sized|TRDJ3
CAFTGGSWDTRQMFF
TGTGCCTTTACTGGGGGATCCTGGGACACCCGACAGATGTTTTTC
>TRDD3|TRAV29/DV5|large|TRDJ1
CAASYWGIRDKLIF
TGTGCAGCAAGCTACTGGGGGATACGCGATAAACTCATCTTT
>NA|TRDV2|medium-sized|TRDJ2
CACDTVTGVCWGFGALTAQLFF
TGTGCCTGTGACACGGTTACCGGGGTCTGCTGGGGATTCGGAGCTTTGACAGCACAACTCTTCTTT
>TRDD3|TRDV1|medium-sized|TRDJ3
CALGERGAGGYRWDTRQMFF
TGTGCTCTTGGGGAACGAGGGGCTGGGGGATACCGCTGGGACACCCGACAGATGTTTTTC